This T cell receptor beta chain was found in a study of CD8 T cells in Susac syndrome. In germline, CDR1 is DFQATT, CDR2 SNEGSKA (reference sequence). V lost 6 bases, J lost 0 bases, and 11 bases lay in between. This CDR3 is built from 13 residues. With random hexamers, 0.5 to 1 ug RNA was reverse transcribed. It was immunoSEQ multiplex PCR that amplified TCR beta CDR3 across 54 Vbeta and 13 Jbeta. TCRdb reanalysed the immunoSEQ multiplex PCR reads using MiXCR and keeps one entry per CDR3 protein. The table records fewer than 95,000 distinct CDR3 sequences, roughly 96% of them present only once. The sequence derives from a human donor with Susac syndrome. The specimen was CD8+ T cells from PBMCs. The gene calls are TRBV20-1 and TRBJ2-5; no definite D call. Written as DNA, the CDR3 is TGCAGTGCCAGTGATCGGAACCAAGAGACCCAGTACTTC. Translated, it gives CSASDRNQETQYF.